This TCR beta chain was obtained from a study of cytomegalovirus exposure and HLA in healthy donors. There are 14 residues in the CDR3. V was cut by 5 bases and J by 3 bases, with 11 bases left in between. CDR1 is MNHEY, CDR2 SVGAGI, per germline. Clones were read by immunoSEQ multiplex PCR, and TCRdb kept only the in-frame ones, dropping some. Of some 140,000 clones listed, 89% are singletons. The sample taken for sequencing was PBMCs. This chain uses TRBV6-5 with TRBJ1-5; D may be TRBD1 (5 bases). This TCR was sampled from a woman between 18 and 29 years old in good health and CMV-seropositive. The CDR3 nucleotides are TGTGCCAGCAGTCGACGACAGAACAATCAGCCCCAGCATTTT. Amino acid sequence: CASSRRQNNQPQHF.